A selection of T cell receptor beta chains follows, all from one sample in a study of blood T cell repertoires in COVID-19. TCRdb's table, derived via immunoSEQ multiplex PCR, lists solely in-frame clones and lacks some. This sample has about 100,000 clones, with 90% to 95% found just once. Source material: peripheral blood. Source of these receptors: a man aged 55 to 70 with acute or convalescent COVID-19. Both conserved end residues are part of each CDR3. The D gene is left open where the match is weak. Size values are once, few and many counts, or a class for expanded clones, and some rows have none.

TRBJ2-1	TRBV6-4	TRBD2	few	CASSATSANYNEQFF	TGTGCCAGCAGCGCGACTAGCGCGAACTACAATGAGCAGTTCTTC
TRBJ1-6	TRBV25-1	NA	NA	CASSEGAGARGWDSPLHF	TGTGCCAGCAGTGAGGGGGCCGGGGCGAGAGGGTGGGACTCACCCCTCCACTTT
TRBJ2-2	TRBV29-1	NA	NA	CSVSRGWNTGELFF	TGCAGCGTCTCTCGCGGGTGGAACACCGGGGAGCTGTTTTTT
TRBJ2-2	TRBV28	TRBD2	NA	CASSFRGRGNTGELFF	TGTGCCAGCAGTTTTCGCGGGAGAGGGAACACCGGGGAGCTGTTTTTT
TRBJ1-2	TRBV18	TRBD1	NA	CASSPGTGNGYTF	TGTGCCAGCTCACCTGGGACAGGGAATGGCTACACCTTC
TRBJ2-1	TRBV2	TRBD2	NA	CASSVGTIARKFF	TGTGCCAGCAGTGTTGGGACTATAGCTCGGAAGTTCTTC
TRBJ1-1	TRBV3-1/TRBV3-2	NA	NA	CASYEGGSNTEAFF	TGTGCCAGTTACGAAGGAGGGTCGAACACTGAAGCTTTCTTT
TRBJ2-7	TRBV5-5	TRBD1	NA	CASRTPGQGRGEQYF	TGTGCCAGCAGGACGCCGGGACAGGGGAGAGGGGAGCAGTACTTC
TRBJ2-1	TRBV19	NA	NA	CASSSSTPYNEQFF	TGTGCCAGTAGTTCCTCGACTCCATACAATGAGCAGTTCTTC
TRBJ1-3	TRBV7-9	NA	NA	CASSLVGVAASGNTIYF	TGTGCCAGCAGCTTAGTGGGGGTAGCGGCCTCTGGAAACACCATATATTTT